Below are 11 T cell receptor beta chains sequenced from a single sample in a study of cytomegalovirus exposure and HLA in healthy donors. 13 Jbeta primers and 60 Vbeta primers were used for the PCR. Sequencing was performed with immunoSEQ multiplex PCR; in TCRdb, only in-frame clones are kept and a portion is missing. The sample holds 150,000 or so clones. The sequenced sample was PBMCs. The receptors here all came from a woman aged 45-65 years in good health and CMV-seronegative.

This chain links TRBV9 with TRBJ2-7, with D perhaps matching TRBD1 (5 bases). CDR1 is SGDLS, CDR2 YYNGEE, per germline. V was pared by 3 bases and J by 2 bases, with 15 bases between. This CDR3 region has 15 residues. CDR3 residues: CASSAYQTDTYEQYF. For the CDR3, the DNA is TGTGCCAGCAGCGCGTACCAGACGGACACCTACGAGCAGTACTTC.

The CDR3 region has the DNA TGTGCCAGTAGTATGGCCGGCGGGGGGACCTACGAGCAGTACTTC. Translation gives CASSMAGGGTYEQYF. The chain couples TRBV19 to TRBJ2-7; 8 bases align to TRBD2. V trimming: 3 bases; J trimming: 2 bases; junction bases outside the gene matches: 6. This CDR3 spans 15 amino acids. Germline V gene sequence: CDR1 LNHDA, CDR2 SQIVND (reference sequence).

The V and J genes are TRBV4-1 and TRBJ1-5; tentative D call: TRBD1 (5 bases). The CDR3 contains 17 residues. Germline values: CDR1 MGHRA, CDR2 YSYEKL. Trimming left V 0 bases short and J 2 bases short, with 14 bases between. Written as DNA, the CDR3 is TGCGCCAGCAGCCAAGACCGGGGGAGCGGGCGCAATCAGCCCCAGCATTTT. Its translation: CASSQDRGSGRNQPQHF.

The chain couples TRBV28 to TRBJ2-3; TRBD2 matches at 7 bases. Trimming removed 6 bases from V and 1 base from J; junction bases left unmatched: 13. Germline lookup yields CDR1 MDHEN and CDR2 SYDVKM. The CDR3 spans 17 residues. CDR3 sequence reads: CASSTWRGRVGTDTQYF. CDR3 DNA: TGTGCCAGCAGCACTTGGCGGGGGAGAGTGGGCACAGATACGCAGTATTTT.

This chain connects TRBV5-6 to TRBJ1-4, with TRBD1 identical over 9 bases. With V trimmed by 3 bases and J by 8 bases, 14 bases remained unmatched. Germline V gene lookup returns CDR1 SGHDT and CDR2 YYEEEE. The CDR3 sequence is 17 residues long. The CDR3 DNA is TGTGCCAGCAGCTCCCCCCAGACGACAGGGGGAAAGGAAAAACTGTTTTTT. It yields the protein CASSSPQTTGGKEKLFF.

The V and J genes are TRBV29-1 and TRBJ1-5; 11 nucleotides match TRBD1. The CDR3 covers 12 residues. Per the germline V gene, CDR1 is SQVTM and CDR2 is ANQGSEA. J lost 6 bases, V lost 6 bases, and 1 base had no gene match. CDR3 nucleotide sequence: TGCAGCGTCGGGACAGGGGGTCAGCCCCAGCATTTT. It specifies CSVGTGGQPQHF.

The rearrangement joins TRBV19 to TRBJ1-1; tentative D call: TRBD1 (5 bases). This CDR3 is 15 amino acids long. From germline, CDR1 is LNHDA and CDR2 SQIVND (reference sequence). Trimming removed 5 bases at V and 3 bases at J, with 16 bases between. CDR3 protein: CASSRGPGGDTEAFF. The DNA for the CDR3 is TGTGCCAGTAGTCGTGGGCCGGGGGGTGACACTGAAGCTTTCTTT.

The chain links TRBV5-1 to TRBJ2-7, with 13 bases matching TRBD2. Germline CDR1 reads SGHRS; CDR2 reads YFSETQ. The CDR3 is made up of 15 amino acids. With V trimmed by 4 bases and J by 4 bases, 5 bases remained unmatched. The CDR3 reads CASSPGLAGIYEQYF. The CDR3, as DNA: TGCGCCAGCAGCCCGGGACTAGCGGGAATATACGAGCAGTACTTC.

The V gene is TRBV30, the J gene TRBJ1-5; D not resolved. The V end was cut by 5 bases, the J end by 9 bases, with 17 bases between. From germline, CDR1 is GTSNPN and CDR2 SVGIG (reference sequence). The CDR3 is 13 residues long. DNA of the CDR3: TGTGCCTGGGACGTGTCCTACAGCGGGCCCCAGCATTTT. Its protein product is CAWDVSYSGPQHF.

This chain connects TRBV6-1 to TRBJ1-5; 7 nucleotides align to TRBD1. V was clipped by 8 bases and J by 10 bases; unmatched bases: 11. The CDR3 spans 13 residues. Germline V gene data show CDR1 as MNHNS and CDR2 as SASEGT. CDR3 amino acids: CASDPGQPDPQHF. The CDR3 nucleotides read TGTGCCAGCGATCCGGGACAGCCCGATCCCCAGCATTTT.

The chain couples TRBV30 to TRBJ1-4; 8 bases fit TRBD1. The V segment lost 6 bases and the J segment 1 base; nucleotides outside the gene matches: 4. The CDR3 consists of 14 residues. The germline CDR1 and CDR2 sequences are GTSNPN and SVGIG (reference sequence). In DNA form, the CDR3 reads TGTGCCTGTCCGACAGGGGTAACTAATGAAAAACTGTTTTTT. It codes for CACPTGVTNEKLFF. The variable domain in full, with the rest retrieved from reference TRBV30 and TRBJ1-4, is SQTIHQWPATLVQPVGSPLSLECTVEGTSNPNLYWYRQAAGRGLQLLFYSVGIGQISSEVPQNLSASRPQDRQFILSSKKLLLSDSGFYLCACPTGVTNEKLFFGSGTQLSVL.